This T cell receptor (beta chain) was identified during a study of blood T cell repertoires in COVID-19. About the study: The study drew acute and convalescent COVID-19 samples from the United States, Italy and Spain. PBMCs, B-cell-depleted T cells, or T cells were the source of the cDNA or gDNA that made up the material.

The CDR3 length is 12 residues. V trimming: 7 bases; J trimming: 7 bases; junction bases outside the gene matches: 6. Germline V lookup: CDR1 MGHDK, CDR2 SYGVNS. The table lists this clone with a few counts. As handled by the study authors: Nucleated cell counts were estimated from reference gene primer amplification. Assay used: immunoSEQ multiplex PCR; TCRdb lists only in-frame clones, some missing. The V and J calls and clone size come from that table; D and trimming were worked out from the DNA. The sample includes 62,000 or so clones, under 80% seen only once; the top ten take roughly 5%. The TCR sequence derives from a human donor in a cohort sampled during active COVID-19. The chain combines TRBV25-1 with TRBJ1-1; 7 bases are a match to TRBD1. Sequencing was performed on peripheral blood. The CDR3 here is CASIDRVGEAFF. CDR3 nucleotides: TGTGCCAGCATCGACAGGGTGGGTGAAGCTTTCTTT.